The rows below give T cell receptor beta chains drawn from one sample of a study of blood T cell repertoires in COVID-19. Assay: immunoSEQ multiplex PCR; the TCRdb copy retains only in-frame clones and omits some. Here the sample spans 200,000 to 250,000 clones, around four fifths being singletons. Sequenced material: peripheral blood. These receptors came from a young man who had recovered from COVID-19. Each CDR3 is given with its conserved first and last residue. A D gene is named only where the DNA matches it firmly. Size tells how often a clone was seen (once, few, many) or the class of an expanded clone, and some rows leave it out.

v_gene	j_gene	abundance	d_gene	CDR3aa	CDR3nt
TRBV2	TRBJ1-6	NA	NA	CASSDTGPPNSPLHF	TGTGCCAGCAGTGATACAGGACCCCCAAATTCACCCCTCCACTTT
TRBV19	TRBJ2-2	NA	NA	CASSIRGELFF	TGTGCCAGTAGTATACGGGGGGAGCTGTTTTTT
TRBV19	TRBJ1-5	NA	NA	CASSIAQGIGQPQHF	TGTGCCAGTAGTATAGCTCAGGGAATCGGTCAGCCCCAGCATTTT
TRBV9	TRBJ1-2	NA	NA	CASSKDINYGYTF	TGTGCCAGCAGCAAGGACATTAACTATGGCTACACCTTC
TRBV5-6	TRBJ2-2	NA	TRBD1	CASSFGTENTGELFF	TGTGCCAGCAGCTTCGGGACAGAGAACACCGGGGAGCTGTTTTTT
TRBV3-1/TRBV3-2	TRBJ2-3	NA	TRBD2	CASSRSGGPTQYF	TGTGCCAGCAGCCGGTCGGGGGGACCCACGCAGTATTTT
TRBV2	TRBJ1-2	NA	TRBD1	CASRGDRGYGYTF	TGTGCCAGCAGGGGGGACAGGGGATATGGCTACACCTTC
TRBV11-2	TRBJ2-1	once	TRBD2	CASSSTGLGVGEQFF	TGTGCCAGCAGCTCGACGGGACTAGGTGTTGGTGAGCAGTTCTTC
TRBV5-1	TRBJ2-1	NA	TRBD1	CASSTGENEQFF	TGCGCCAGCAGCACAGGGGAGAATGAGCAGTTCTTC
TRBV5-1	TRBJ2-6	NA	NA	CASEEGAGGANVLTF	TGCGCCAGCGAGGAGGGGGCGGGCGGGGCCAACGTCCTGACTTTC
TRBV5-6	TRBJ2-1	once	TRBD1	CASSLAGQGNEQFF	TGTGCCAGCAGCTTGGCCGGACAGGGCAATGAGCAGTTCTTC
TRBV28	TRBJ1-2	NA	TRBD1	CASSGTGVFTF	TGTGCCAGCAGCGGAACAGGGGTGTTCACCTTC
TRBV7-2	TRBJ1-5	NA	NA	CASSLAAGYSNQPQHF	TGTGCCAGCAGCTTAGCGGCAGGCTATAGCAATCAGCCCCAGCATTTT
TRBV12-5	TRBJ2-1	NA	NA	CASGLTRNEQFF	TGTGCTAGTGGTTTGACCCGGAATGAGCAGTTCTTC
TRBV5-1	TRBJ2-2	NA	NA	CASSFWGSNTGELFF	TGCGCCAGCAGCTTTTGGGGCTCGAACACCGGGGAGCTGTTTTTT
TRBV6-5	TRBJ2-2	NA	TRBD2	CASNSGGAAGELFF	TGTGCCAGCAATAGCGGGGGGGCTGCCGGGGAGCTGTTTTTT
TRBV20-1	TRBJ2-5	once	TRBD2	CSAGTTETQYF	TGCAGTGCCGGGACTACGGAGACCCAGTACTTC
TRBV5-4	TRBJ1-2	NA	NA	CASSLTGRDGYTF	TGTGCCAGCAGCTTAACAGGGCGGGATGGCTACACCTTC
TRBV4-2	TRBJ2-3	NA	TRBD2	CASSPGWASGGRNTQYF	TGTGCCAGCAGCCCAGGATGGGCTAGCGGGGGGAGGAATACGCAGTATTTT
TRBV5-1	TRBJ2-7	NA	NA	CASSPGLLSDEQYF	TGCGCCAGCAGCCCCGGACTGCTTTCGGACGAGCAGTACTTC
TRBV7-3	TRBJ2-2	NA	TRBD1	CASSLRDRQHRGAVF	TGTGCCAGCAGCCTCCGGGACAGGCAACACCGGGGAGCTGTTTTT
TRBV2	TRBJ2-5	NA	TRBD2	CASSGDYSQETQYF	TGTGCCAGCAGTGGGGACTACTCACAAGAGACCCAGTACTTC
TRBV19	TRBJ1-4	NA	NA	CARGICEKLFF	TGTGCCAGGGGCATTTGTGAAAAACTGTTTTTT
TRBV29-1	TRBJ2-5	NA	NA	CSVDAGGPETQYF	TGCAGCGTCGACGCCGGAGGGCCTGAGACCCAGTACTTC
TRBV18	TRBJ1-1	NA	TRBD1	CASSPAQGDTEAFF	TGTGCCAGCTCACCGGCTCAGGGGGACACTGAAGCTTTCTTT
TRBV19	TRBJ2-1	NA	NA	CASRKTRSNKNEQFF	TGTGCCAGTAGAAAGACACGCAGTAACAAAAATGAGCAGTTCTTC
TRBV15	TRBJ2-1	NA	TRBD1	CATSGRQGHEQFF	TGTGCCACCAGCGGCCGACAGGGCCATGAGCAGTTCTTC
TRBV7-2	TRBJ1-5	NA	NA	CASSLQGNSNQPQHF	TGTGCCAGCAGCTTACAGGGAAATAGCAATCAGCCCCAGCATTTT
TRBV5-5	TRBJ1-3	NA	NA	CASSLLVGDTIYF	TGTGCCAGCAGCTTGCTCGTGGGAGACACCATATATTTT
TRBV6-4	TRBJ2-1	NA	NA	CASSDSVRGGYNEQFF	TGTGCCAGCAGTGACTCGGTGAGGGGAGGTTACAATGAGCAGTTCTTC
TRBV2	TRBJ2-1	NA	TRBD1	CASSEALRDSSYNEQFF	TGTGCCAGCAGTGAAGCGCTTAGGGACAGCTCCTACAATGAGCAGTTCTTC